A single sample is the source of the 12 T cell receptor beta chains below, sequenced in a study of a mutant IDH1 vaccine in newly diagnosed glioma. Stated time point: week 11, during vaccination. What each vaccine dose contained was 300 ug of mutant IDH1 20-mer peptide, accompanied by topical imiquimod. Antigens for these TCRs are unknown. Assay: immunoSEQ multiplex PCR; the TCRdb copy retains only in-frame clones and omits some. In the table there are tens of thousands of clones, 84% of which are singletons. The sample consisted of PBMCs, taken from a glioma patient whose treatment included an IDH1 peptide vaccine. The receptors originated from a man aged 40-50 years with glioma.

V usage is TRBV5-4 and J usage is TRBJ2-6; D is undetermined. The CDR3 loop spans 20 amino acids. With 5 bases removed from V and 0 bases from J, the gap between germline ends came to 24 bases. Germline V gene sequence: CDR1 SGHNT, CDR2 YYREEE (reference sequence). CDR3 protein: CASRLPRSEGQFSGANVLTF. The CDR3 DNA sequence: TGTGCCAGCAGGCTTCCGAGGTCCGAAGGGCAATTCTCTGGGGCCAACGTCCTGACTTTC.

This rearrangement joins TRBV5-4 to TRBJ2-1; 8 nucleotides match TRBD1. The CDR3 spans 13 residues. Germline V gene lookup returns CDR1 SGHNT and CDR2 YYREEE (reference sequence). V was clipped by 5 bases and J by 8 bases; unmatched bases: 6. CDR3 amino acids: CASSFDRGHEQFF. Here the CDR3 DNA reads TGTGCCAGCAGTTTTGACAGGGGCCATGAGCAGTTCTTC.

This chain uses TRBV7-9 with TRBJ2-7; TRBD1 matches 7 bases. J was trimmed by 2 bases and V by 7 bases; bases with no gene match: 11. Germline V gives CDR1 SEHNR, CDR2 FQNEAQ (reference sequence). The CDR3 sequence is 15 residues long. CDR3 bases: TGTGCCAGCAACGATAAGGGGGCAGGCACCTACGAGCAGTACTTC. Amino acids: CASNDKGAGTYEQYF.

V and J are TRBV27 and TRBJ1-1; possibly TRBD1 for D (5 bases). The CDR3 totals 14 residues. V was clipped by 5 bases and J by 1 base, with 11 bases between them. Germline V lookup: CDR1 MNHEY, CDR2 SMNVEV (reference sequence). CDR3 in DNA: TGTGCCAGCAGTGCGCGACAGCGGAACACTGAAGCTTTCTTT. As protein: CASSARQRNTEAFF.

CDR3 nucleotide sequence: TGTGCCAGCAGTGGACAGGGTAGCGATACGCAGTATTTT. Translation: CASSGQGSDTQYF. This sequence joins TRBV25-1 and TRBJ2-3; TRBD1 agrees at 7 bases. The CDR3 extends over 13 amino acids. The germline V gene has CDR1 MGHDK and CDR2 SYGVNS. J was trimmed by 6 bases and V by 4 bases; bases with no gene match: 4.

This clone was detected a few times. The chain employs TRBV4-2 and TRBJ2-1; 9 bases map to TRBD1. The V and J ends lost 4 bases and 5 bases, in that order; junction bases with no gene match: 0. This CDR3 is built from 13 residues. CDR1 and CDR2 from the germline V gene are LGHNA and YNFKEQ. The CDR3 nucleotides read TGTGCCAGCAGCCGGGACAGGGACAATGAGCAGTTCTTC. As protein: CASSRDRDNEQFF.

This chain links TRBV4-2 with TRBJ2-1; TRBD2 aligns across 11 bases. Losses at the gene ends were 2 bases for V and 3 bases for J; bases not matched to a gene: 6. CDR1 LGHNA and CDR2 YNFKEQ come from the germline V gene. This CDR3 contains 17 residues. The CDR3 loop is CASSQPTSGGLYNEQFF. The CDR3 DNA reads TGTGCCAGCAGCCAACCTACTAGCGGGGGCCTCTACAATGAGCAGTTCTTC.

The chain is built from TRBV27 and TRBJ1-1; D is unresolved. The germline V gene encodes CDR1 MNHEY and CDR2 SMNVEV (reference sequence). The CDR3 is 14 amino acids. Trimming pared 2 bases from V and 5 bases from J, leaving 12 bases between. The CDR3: CASSLGGLRTEAFF. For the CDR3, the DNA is TGTGCCAGCAGTTTAGGAGGGTTGAGGACTGAAGCTTTCTTT.

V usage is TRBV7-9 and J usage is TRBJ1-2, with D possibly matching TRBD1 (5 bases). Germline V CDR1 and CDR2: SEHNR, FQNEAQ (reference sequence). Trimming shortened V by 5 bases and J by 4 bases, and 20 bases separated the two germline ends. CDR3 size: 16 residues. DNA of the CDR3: TGTGCCAGCAGCCCCCTGGTGAGGGGCTCGGTCTATGGCTACACCTTC. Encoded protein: CASSPLVRGSVYGYTF.

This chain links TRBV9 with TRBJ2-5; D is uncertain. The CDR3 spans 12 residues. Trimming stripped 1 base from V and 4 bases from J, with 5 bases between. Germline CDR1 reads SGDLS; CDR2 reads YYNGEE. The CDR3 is CASSVSGETQYF. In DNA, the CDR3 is TGTGCCAGCAGCGTATCGGGAGAGACCCAGTACTTC.

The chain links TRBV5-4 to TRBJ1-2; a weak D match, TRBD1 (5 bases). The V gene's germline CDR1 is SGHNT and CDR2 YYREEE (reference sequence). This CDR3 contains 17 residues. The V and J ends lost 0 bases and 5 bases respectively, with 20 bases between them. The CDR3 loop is CASSLGGMAQGVYGYTF. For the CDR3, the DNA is TGTGCCAGCAGCTTGGGAGGGATGGCCCAAGGGGTGTATGGCTACACCTTC.

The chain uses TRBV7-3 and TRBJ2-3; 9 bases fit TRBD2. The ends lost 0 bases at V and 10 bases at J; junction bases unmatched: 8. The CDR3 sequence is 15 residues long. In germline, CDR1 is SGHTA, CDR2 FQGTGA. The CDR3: CASSLTSRGRDAQYF. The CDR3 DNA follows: TGTGCCAGCAGCTTAACATCCCGCGGGAGGGATGCGCAGTATTTT.